This TCR beta chain originates from a study of shared clonotypes between healthy human individuals. This CDR3 comprises 15 residues. Germline lookup yields CDR1 SGHKS and CDR2 YYEKEE (reference sequence). The V end lost 1 base, the J end lost 4 bases, and 14 bases lay between the germline ends. Sequenced by immunoSEQ multiplex PCR; TCRdb stores in-frame clones only, minus some. The sample consists of 2 million to 2.5 million clones, 93% of them appearing once. Sequencing input: naive CD4+ T cells from PBMCs. The subset: CD45RA+ positively selected. The TCR was taken from a man between 18 and 29 years old in good health. Some clones in this sample may be carry-over from other donors' samples. This chain uses TRBV5-5 with TRBJ1-1, with D perhaps TRBD1 (5 bases). The CDR3 nucleotides read TGTGCCAGCAGCTTGCTTCAGGGACCCAGCACTGAAGCTTTCTTT. Protein sequence: CASSLLQGPSTEAFF.